A single sample gave rise to the 3 T cell receptor beta chains below, sequenced in a study of neurological immune-mediated disorders. TCRdb reprocessed the 5' RACE reads with MiXCR, giving one entry per CDR3 protein. This sample has about 62,000 distinct CDR3 sequences, with less than 6% found just once. Sequenced: PBMCs. These receptors all come from a woman in her forties or fifties with multiple sclerosis.

This clonotype was counted between two and nine times. This chain links TRBV29-1 with TRBJ2-1; D call uncertain. The CDR3 covers 11 residues. Germline V gene lookup returns CDR1 SQVTM and CDR2 ANQGSEA. CDR3 nucleotides: TGCAGTGTGGGGAACGAGAATGAGCAGTTCTTC. Amino acid sequence: CSVGNENEQFF.

This clonotype was detected ten times or more. The rearrangement uses TRBV7-6 and TRBJ2-5; D perhaps matches TRBD2 (7 bases). The CDR3 has 15 amino acids. The ends were cut back, 7 bases at V and 2 bases at J, with 17 bases in the middle. Germline lookup yields CDR1 SGHVS and CDR2 FNYEAQ. The CDR3 nucleotides are TGTGCCAGCACCCAAGGGGCGGGGGCACAAGAGACCCAGTACTTC. It translates to CASTQGAGAQETQYF.

This clonotype turned up a few times. This rearrangement joins TRBV5-1 to TRBJ2-1; TRBD2 might be the D (7 bases). This CDR3 has 18 amino acids. With 1 base removed from V and 1 base from J, the gap between germline ends came to 18 bases. Germline loops: CDR1 SGHRS, CDR2 YFSETQ. CDR3 sequence: CASSLTFTGGLSYNEQFF. CDR3 coding DNA: TGCGCCAGCAGCTTGACTTTCACGGGGGGCCTATCCTACAATGAGCAGTTCTTC.